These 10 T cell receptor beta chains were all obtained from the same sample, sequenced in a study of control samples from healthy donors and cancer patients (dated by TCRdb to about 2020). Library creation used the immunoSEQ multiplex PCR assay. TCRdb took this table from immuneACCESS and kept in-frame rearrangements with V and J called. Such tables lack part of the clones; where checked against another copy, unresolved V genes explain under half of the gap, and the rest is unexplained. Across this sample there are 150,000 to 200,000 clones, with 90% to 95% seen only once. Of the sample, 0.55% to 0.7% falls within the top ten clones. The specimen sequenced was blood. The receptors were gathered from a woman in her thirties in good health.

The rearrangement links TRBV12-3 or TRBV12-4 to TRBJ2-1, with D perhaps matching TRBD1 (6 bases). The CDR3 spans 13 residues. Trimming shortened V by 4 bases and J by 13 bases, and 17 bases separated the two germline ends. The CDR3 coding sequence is TGTGCCAGCAGTTCGTCCGGGACATCAGTTCAGTTCTTC. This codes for CASSSSGTSVQFF.

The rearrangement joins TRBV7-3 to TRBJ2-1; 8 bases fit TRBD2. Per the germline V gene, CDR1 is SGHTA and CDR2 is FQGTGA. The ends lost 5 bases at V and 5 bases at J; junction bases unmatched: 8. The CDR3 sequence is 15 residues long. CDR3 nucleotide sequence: TGTGCCAGCAGCGCCCCGGGAGGGTACAACAATGAGCAGTTCTTC. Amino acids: CASSAPGGYNNEQFF. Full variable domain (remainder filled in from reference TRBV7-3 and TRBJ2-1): GAGVSQTPSNKVTEKGKYVELRCDPISGHTALYWYRQSLGQGPEFLIYFQGTGAADDSGLPNDRFFAVRPEGSVSTLKIQRTERGDSAVYLCASSAPGGYNNEQFFGPGTRLTVL.

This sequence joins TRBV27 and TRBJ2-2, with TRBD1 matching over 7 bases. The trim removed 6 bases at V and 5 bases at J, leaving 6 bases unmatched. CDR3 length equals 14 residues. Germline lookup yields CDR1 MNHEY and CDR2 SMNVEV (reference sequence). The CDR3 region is CASRFAGGTGELFF. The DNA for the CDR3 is TGTGCCAGCAGGTTCGCAGGGGGAACCGGGGAGCTGTTTTTT.

CDR3 nucleotide sequence: TGTGCCAGCAGTACCTCGGGACAGGCGGCGGGTAATGGCTACACCTTC. It is translated as CASSTSGQAAGNGYTF. This chain uses TRBV28 with TRBJ1-2, with 8 bases lining up with TRBD1. Trimming at V came to 5 bases and at J to 6 bases, leaving 14 bases not matched to a gene. Germline-derived CDR1 and CDR2 are MDHEN and SYDVKM. This CDR3 region has 16 residues.

The CDR3 DNA is TGTGCCAGTAGTATAGTGCCTATGGGTGAAGCTTTCTTT. Translating it yields CASSIVPMGEAFF. The V and J genes are TRBV19 and TRBJ1-1; no reliable D call. Germline CDR1 LNHDA, CDR2 SQIVND (reference sequence). The CDR3 is made up of 13 amino acids. The V end lost 1 base, the J end lost 7 bases, and 10 bases lay between the germline ends.

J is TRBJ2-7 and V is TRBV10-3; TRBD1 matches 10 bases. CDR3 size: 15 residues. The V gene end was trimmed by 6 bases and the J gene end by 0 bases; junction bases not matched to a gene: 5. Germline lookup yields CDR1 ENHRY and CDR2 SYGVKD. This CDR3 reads CAIRARDRGSYEQYF. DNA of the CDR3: TGTGCCATCAGAGCCCGGGACAGGGGCTCCTACGAGCAGTACTTC.

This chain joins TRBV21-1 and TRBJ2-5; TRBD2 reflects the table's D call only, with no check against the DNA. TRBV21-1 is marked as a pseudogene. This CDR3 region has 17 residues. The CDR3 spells CASSTHLSWVAQETQYF. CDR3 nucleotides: TGTGCCAGCAGCACACACTTGAGCTGGGTAGCCCAAGAGACCCAGTACTTC.

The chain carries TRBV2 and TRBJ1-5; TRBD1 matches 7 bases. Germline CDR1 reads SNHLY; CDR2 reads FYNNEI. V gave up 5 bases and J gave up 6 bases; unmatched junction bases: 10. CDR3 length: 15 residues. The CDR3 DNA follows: TGTGCCAGCAGTTATACCGACAGGGTAGTTCAGCCCCAGCATTTT. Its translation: CASSYTDRVVQPQHF. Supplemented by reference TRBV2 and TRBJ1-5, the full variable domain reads EPEVTQTPSHQVTQMGQEVILRCVPISNHLYFYWYRQILGQKVEFLVSFYNNEISEKSEIFDDQFSVERPDGSNFTLKIRSTKLEDSAMYFCASSYTDRVVQPQHFGDGTRLSIL.

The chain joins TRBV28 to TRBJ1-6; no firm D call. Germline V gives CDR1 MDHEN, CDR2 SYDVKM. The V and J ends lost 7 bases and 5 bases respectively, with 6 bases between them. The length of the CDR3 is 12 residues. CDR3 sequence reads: CASITNNSPLHF. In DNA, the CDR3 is TGTGCCAGCATCACGAATAATTCACCCCTCCACTTT.

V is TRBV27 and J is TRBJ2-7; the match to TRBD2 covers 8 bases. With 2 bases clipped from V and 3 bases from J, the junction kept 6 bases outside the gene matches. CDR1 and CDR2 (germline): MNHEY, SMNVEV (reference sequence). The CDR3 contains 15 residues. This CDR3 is CASSLGPSGGYEQYF. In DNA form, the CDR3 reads TGTGCCAGCAGTTTAGGACCGAGCGGGGGCTACGAGCAGTACTTC.